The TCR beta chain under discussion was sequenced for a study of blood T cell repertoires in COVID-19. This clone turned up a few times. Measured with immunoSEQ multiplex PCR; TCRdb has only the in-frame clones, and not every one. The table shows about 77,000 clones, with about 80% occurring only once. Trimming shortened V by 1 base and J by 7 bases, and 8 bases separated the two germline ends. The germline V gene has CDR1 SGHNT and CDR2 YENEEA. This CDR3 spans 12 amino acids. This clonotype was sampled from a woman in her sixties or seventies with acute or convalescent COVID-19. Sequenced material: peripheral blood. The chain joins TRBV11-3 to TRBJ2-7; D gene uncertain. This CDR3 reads CASSLVPEEQYF. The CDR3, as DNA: TGTGCCAGCAGCTTAGTCCCGGAGGAGCAGTACTTC.